The rows below give T cell receptor beta chains drawn from one sample of a study of CD8+CD57+ T cells in acquired aplastic anemia. TCRdb processed the reads anew with MiXCR; each CDR3 protein has one entry. The sample contains a few hundred thousand distinct CDR3 sequences, approximately 57% of which appear only once. The sequenced material came from sorted CD4+, CD8+, or CD8+CD57+ T cells (not recorded which) from PBMCs. Receptor source: a human donor with aplastic anemia. The CDR3 runs from the conserved cysteine through the conserved F or W. Each record gives: J gene, D gene, clone size, V gene, CDR3 protein, CDR3 DNA. A D gene is named only where the DNA matches it firmly. Clone size is stated in some rows and not others, as once, few, many or a class when expanded.

>TRBJ1-2|.|few|TRBV20-1
CSASGDTQISNYGYTF
TGCAGTGCTAGTGGGGACACCCAAATAAGTAACTATGGCTACACCTTC
>TRBJ1-2|TRBD1|few|TRBV12-3/TRBV12-4
CASSLELGDSHYSYTF
TGTGCCAGCAGTTTAGAATTGGGGGACAGCCACTATAGCTACACCTTC
>TRBJ1-5|TRBD1|.|TRBV19
CASKQGAAQPQHF
TGTGCCAGTAAACAGGGGGCCGCTCAGCCCCAGCATTTT
>TRBJ2-2|TRBD1|few|TRBV6-5
CASRQGSGNTGELFF
TGTGCCAGTAGACAGGGAAGTGGAAACACCGGGGAGCTGTTTTTT
>TRBJ2-7|.|.|TRBV20-1
CSAKGRGDSRSQYF
TGCAGTGCTAAAGGACGGGGGGACAGTCGCTCGCAGTACTTC
>TRBJ1-2|.|many|TRBV27
CASSPSAVPYGYTF
TGTGCCAGCAGTCCCTCGGCAGTACCCTATGGCTACACCTTC
>TRBJ2-7|.|.|TRBV19
CASSPGLGYEQYF
TGTGCCAGTAGTCCCGGACTTGGCTACGAGCAGTACTTC
>TRBJ2-1|TRBD2|.|TRBV2
CASTRTSGGVNEQFF
TGTGCCAGCACGCGGACTAGCGGGGGGGTTAATGAGCAGTTCTTC
>TRBJ2-7|.|.|TRBV20-1
CSAHTTGALTYEQYF
TGCAGTGCACATACCACTGGAGCTCTCACCTACGAGCAGTACTTC
>TRBJ1-1|.|many|TRBV3-1
CASSQRLSNTEAFF
TGTGCCAGCAGCCAAAGGTTGTCGAACACTGAAGCTTTCTTT
>TRBJ2-1|.|.|TRBV2
CASTAELEGWDEQFF
TGTGCCAGCACCGCCGAACTAGAGGGTTGGGATGAGCAGTTCTTC
>TRBJ2-2|TRBD2|once|TRBV19
CASSSGGGGELFF
TGTGCCAGTAGTAGCGGGGGGGGCGGGGAGCTGTTTTTT
>TRBJ2-7|TRBD1|.|TRBV12-3/TRBV12-4
CAGSLPQGALYEQYF
TGTGCCGGCAGTTTACCCCAGGGGGCTCTCTACGAGCAGTACTTC
>TRBJ1-4|.|many|TRBV5-1
CASSLVGSQATNEKLFF
TGCGCCAGCAGCTTGGTCGGATCCCAAGCAACTAATGAAAAACTGTTTTTT
>TRBJ2-7|.|many|TRBV18
CASSPPSAAGYEQYF
TGTGCCAGCTCACCACCTAGCGCGGCAGGCTACGAGCAGTACTTC
>TRBJ2-2|.|many|TRBV5-1
CASSSGGGELFF
TGCGCCAGCAGCTCCGGGGGAGGGGAGCTGTTTTTT
>TRBJ2-7|TRBD2|few|TRBV7-6
CASSAREVPGGYEQYF
TGTGCCAGCAGCGCACGGGAGGTCCCTGGGGGCTACGAGCAGTACTTC
>TRBJ2-3|.|.|TRBV10-3
CAISRQSTDTQYF
TGTGCCATCAGTAGGCAGAGCACAGATACGCAGTATTTT
>TRBJ2-1|TRBD2|.|TRBV24-1
CATSDGTSGDYNEQFF
TGTGCCACCAGTGACGGGACTAGCGGTGATTACAATGAGCAGTTCTTC
>TRBJ2-5|TRBD2|many|TRBV11-2
CASSLQGLAGQETQYF
TGTGCCAGCAGCTTACAGGGACTAGCGGGTCAAGAGACCCAGTACTTC
>TRBJ2-1|TRBD2|.|TRBV20-1
CSASTGRTSYNEQFF
TGCAGTGCTAGTACCGGGAGGACTTCTTACAATGAGCAGTTCTTC
>TRBJ2-7|TRBD2|.|TRBV2
CASSELLGLAAPYEQYF
TGTGCCAGCAGTGAATTGTTGGGTCTAGCGGCCCCCTACGAGCAGTACTTC
>TRBJ2-7|TRBD1|.|TRBV10-2
CASSPLDRNSYEQYF
TGCGCCAGCAGCCCCCTGGACAGGAACTCCTACGAGCAGTACTTC
>TRBJ1-6|.|.|TRBV6-6
CASSYGEGPLHF
TGTGCCAGCAGTTACGGTGAGGGACCCCTCCACTTT
>TRBJ2-1|.|many|TRBV5-4
CASSLAVGQSWGEQFF
TGTGCCAGCAGCTTGGCCGTTGGACAGTCCTGGGGTGAGCAGTTCTTC